This TCR beta chain was documented in a study of blood T cells in healthy people across ages. Study-wide findings and caveats: Fewer expanded clones and more diversity marked long-lived versus aged donors.

On this clonotype: Its antigen is unidentified.

Germline assignment: CDR1 MNHEY and CDR2 SVGEGT. V shed 2 bases and J 3 bases; nucleotides not matched to a gene: 12. The CDR3 is made up of 18 amino acids. It was with a sample-barcoded 5' primer and a J-beta primer mix that a second PCR of roughly 7 to 12 cycles was run. The template-switch adaptor was a 5' adaptor with 12 random nucleotides. It tagged each cDNA molecule. TCRdb reanalysed the 5' RACE reads using MiXCR and keeps one entry per CDR3 protein. The repertoire includes under 2,000,000 distinct CDR3 sequences, about 50% of them detected once, and about 2.1% sits in the top ten. Healthy Caucasian individuals from Russia aged about 6 to 95 were enrolled as donors. Extracted total RNA amounted to at least 6 micrograms for each sample.

The rearrangement joins TRBV6-2 or TRBV6-3 to TRBJ2-1; 8 bases are a match to TRBD2. The material sequenced was blood. The clonotype was recovered from a woman in her thirties or forties in good health. The CDR3 sequence: CASSYPSGGPNLYNEQFF. The CDR3 coding sequence is TGTGCCAGCAGTTACCCAAGCGGGGGCCCTAACCTCTACAATGAGCAGTTCTTC.